This is a list of T cell receptor beta chains from one sample in a study of blood T cells in healthy people across ages. MiXCR, applied by TCRdb to the 5' RACE reads, yields one record per CDR3 protein. The top ten clones hold 20% to 25% of a sample with 600,000 to 850,000 distinct CDR3 sequences, about 42% of them seen once. The sample was blood. These receptors all come from a woman aged 55-69 years in good health. Both conserved end residues are trimmed from each CDR3. The listing skips clone size in some rows; elsewhere it reads once, few, many or a size class.

abundance: .
j_gene: TRBJ2-7
v_gene: TRBV6-5
CDR3aa: ASSSTSGISSYEQY

abundance: few
j_gene: TRBJ1-4
v_gene: TRBV10-3
CDR3aa: AISERAGEREKLF

abundance: few
j_gene: TRBJ2-7
v_gene: TRBV4-3
CDR3aa: ASSQDWDRSYEQY

abundance: .
j_gene: TRBJ2-1
v_gene: TRBV29-1
CDR3aa: SVRSGANEQF

abundance: .
j_gene: TRBJ2-7
v_gene: TRBV10-3
CDR3aa: AIRDRGLYEQY

abundance: .
j_gene: TRBJ1-2
v_gene: TRBV20-1
CDR3aa: SARKTGGYT

abundance: .
j_gene: TRBJ1-3
v_gene: TRBV11-2
CDR3aa: ASSIRQGRRGNTIY

abundance: few
j_gene: TRBJ2-3
v_gene: TRBV7-2
CDR3aa: ASRSLALGTDTQY

abundance: .
j_gene: TRBJ2-5
v_gene: TRBV7-2
CDR3aa: ASSTTQGRETQY

abundance: .
j_gene: TRBJ2-7
v_gene: TRBV7-9
CDR3aa: ASNGGGSYEQY

abundance: .
j_gene: TRBJ2-7
v_gene: TRBV20-1
CDR3aa: SVSTGGGYEQY

abundance: many
j_gene: TRBJ2-1
v_gene: TRBV24-1
CDR3aa: ATSDSSGRKYNEQF

abundance: .
j_gene: TRBJ1-2
v_gene: TRBV3-1
CDR3aa: ASSQEGDYGYT

abundance: .
j_gene: TRBJ2-3
v_gene: TRBV20-1
CDR3aa: SALNPGLPLGADTQY

abundance: .
j_gene: TRBJ1-4
v_gene: TRBV25-1
CDR3aa: ACMGRQNEKLF

abundance: few
j_gene: TRBJ2-5
v_gene: TRBV6-5
CDR3aa: ASKPGTSGTETQY

abundance: .
j_gene: TRBJ2-1
v_gene: TRBV24-1
CDR3aa: ATSDPTSGRSSSYNEQF

abundance: many
j_gene: TRBJ2-1
v_gene: TRBV5-1
CDR3aa: ASSLRASGGRDNEQF

abundance: few
j_gene: TRBJ2-5
v_gene: TRBV5-6
CDR3aa: ASSSVGEETQY

abundance: .
j_gene: TRBJ2-1
v_gene: TRBV20-1
CDR3aa: SARAGPQGGNEQF

abundance: .
j_gene: .
v_gene: TRBV9
CDR3aa: ASSPQESASYEQY

abundance: .
j_gene: TRBJ2-5
v_gene: TRBV7-2
CDR3aa: ASSPNQGRGETQY

abundance: .
j_gene: TRBJ2-1
v_gene: TRBV20-1
CDR3aa: SAPNTRSSYNEQF

abundance: few
j_gene: TRBJ2-3
v_gene: TRBV7-8
CDR3aa: ASSLRLAGGMDTQY

abundance: few
j_gene: TRBJ2-3
v_gene: TRBV20-1
CDR3aa: SAPRLAEGTDTQY

abundance: .
j_gene: TRBJ2-7
v_gene: TRBV19
CDR3aa: ASSTLADYEQY

abundance: .
j_gene: TRBJ2-2
v_gene: TRBV6-5
CDR3aa: ASSYIPNTGELF

abundance: few
j_gene: TRBJ2-1
v_gene: TRBV20-1
CDR3aa: SARVGGRSGNEQF

abundance: few
j_gene: TRBJ2-3
v_gene: TRBV2
CDR3aa: ASKVNPITDTQY

abundance: few
j_gene: TRBJ2-5
v_gene: TRBV3-1
CDR3aa: ASSQVGQGGETQY

abundance: .
j_gene: TRBJ2-7
v_gene: TRBV29-1
CDR3aa: SVERTDSYEQY

abundance: .
j_gene: TRBJ1-1
v_gene: TRBV18
CDR3aa: ASSRTANTEAF

abundance: few
j_gene: TRBJ2-7
v_gene: TRBV6-6
CDR3aa: ASRGVLSSDYEQY

abundance: .
j_gene: TRBJ1-5
v_gene: TRBV2
CDR3aa: ASTPGTRELPQH

abundance: .
j_gene: TRBJ2-7
v_gene: TRBV11-3
CDR3aa: ASSLGGTGIHEQY

abundance: few
j_gene: TRBJ2-1
v_gene: TRBV7-9
CDR3aa: ASSLAALASQF

abundance: few
j_gene: TRBJ2-5
v_gene: TRBV7-3
CDR3aa: ASSAAVGAQETQY

abundance: few
j_gene: TRBJ2-1
v_gene: TRBV10-3
CDR3aa: AIRNSIATSSYNEQF

abundance: once
j_gene: TRBJ2-3
v_gene: TRBV12-3/TRBV12-4
CDR3aa: ASSFGGAADTEY

abundance: once
j_gene: TRBJ2-7
v_gene: TRBV10-3
CDR3aa: AISGASGNYEQY

abundance: few
j_gene: TRBJ2-5
v_gene: TRBV10-1
CDR3aa: ASSETGQVQETQY

abundance: .
j_gene: TRBJ2-3
v_gene: TRBV9
CDR3aa: ASSGTSGSSTDTQY

abundance: .
j_gene: TRBJ2-3
v_gene: TRBV29-1
CDR3aa: SVERALNGLTDTQY

abundance: .
j_gene: TRBJ2-5
v_gene: TRBV20-1
CDR3aa: SARDLLAGGQETQY

abundance: .
j_gene: TRBJ1-3
v_gene: TRBV3-1
CDR3aa: ASSQKAVSSGNTIY

abundance: .
j_gene: TRBJ2-3
v_gene: TRBV2
CDR3aa: ASATSGGVGTQY

abundance: .
j_gene: TRBJ2-7
v_gene: TRBV6-1
CDR3aa: AITGTIYEQY

abundance: .
j_gene: TRBJ2-7
v_gene: TRBV29-1
CDR3aa: SVGGSGSSYEQY

abundance: .
j_gene: TRBJ2-1
v_gene: TRBV6-5
CDR3aa: ASSYSPDGKQF